The subject of this entry is one T cell receptor beta chain. The antigen is not known. This CDR3 contains 10 residues. The entry originates in a study of CD8+ T cells in alopecia areata. In each case, RNA was isolated and then reverse transcribed into cDNA as the sequencing template. Clones were sequenced by immunoSEQ multiplex PCR, and TCRdb holds only the in-frame ones, with some missing. The sample lists about 150,000 clones; about 53% were seen once. Collected material from alopecia areata patients comprised lesional scalp punch biopsies and peripheral blood. Using a FACSAria, the CD4+ and CD8+ T cells were sorted from the PBMCs. Findings of the study overall: Lesional tissue from the scalp (especially in alopecia totalis/universalis) showed higher clonality than normal scalp.

The source was CD8+ T cells sorted from blood, collected at week 0. This TCR derives from a human donor with alopecia areata. The chain combines TRBV21-1 with TRBJ2-7. TRBV21-1 is deemed a pseudogene. CDR3 amino acids: CASSRDEQYF. For the CDR3, the DNA is TGTGCCAGCAGCAGGGACGAGCAGTACTTC.